The 28 T cell receptor beta chains presented below share a single source sample, sequenced in a study of T cells in localized non-small cell lung cancer. Sequencing used immunoSEQ multiplex PCR; TCRdb keeps in-frame clones, though not all of them. Among roughly 31,000 clones listed, about nine tenths were seen once. Sequences were derived from peripheral blood, sampled before any cancer treatment. These TCRs come from a woman aged 35-70 years with stage I lung adenocarcinoma.

The chain combines TRBV7-2 with TRBJ1-6, with 9 bases that match TRBD1. The germline V gene has CDR1 SGHTA and CDR2 FQGNSA. The CDR3 loop spans 16 amino acids. Losses at the gene ends were 5 bases for V and 7 bases for J; bases not matched to a gene: 9. CDR3 loop: CASSRIQGASNSPLHF. For the CDR3, the DNA is TGTGCCAGCAGCCGTATACAGGGGGCTTCAAATTCACCCCTCCACTTT.

The chain employs TRBV4-2 and TRBJ1-5; D is perhaps TRBD1 (6 bases). Trimming left V 2 bases short and J 5 bases short, with 13 bases between. Germline CDR1 LGHNA, CDR2 YNFKEQ. The CDR3 consists of 15 residues. The CDR3 reads CASSQPSGGDQPQHF. CDR3 DNA: TGTGCCAGCAGCCAACCGAGCGGGGGCGATCAGCCCCAGCATTTT.

This chain links TRBV5-1 with TRBJ2-4, with 8 bases that match TRBD2. V lost 4 bases and J lost 7; bases outside the gene matches: 10. CDR3 size: 15 residues. Looked up from germline, CDR1 is SGHRS and CDR2 is YFSETQ. CDR3 sequence reads: CASSRTTSEGNIQYF. CDR3 nucleotides: TGCGCCAGCAGCCGAACGACTAGCGAGGGGAACATTCAGTACTTC. Drawing the rest from reference TRBV5-1 and TRBJ2-4, the complete variable domain is KAGVTQTPRYLIKTRGQQVTLSCSPISGHRSVSWYQQTPGQGLQFLFEYFSETQRNKGNFPGRFSGRQFSNSRSEMNVSTLELGDSALYLCASSRTTSEGNIQYFGAGTRLSVL.

The genes are TRBV6-6 and TRBJ2-5; D is unclear. This CDR3 contains 14 residues. Germline CDR1 and CDR2: MNHNY and SVGAGI (reference sequence). Between the trimmed V and J ends, which lost 7 bases and 1 base, there was a span of 13 bases. The CDR3 coding sequence is TGTGCCAGCACCCCGACACCCTTCCAAGAGACCCAGTACTTC. It specifies CASTPTPFQETQYF.

The genes are TRBV7-2 and TRBJ2-3; a possible D gene is TRBD2 (5 bases). V lost 4 bases, J lost 4 bases, and 9 bases lay in between. The CDR3 covers 13 residues. Germline CDR1 is SGHTA and CDR2 is FQGNSA. CDR3 sequence reads: CASSSSRADTQYF. The CDR3 bases are TGTGCCAGCAGCTCTTCGAGGGCAGATACGCAGTATTTT.

CDR3 residues: CASSQGFTDFQKGYTF. Written as DNA, the CDR3 is TGTGCCAGCAGCCAAGGATTTACGGACTTCCAGAAGGGCTACACCTTC. The rearrangement joins TRBV5-4 to TRBJ1-2; D is unclear. The CDR3 runs 16 residues. V shed 4 bases and J shed 8 bases, with 24 bases lying between them. CDR1 SGHNT and CDR2 YYREEE come from the germline V gene (reference sequence). Full variable domain (missing parts from reference TRBV5-4 and TRBJ1-2): ETGVTQSPTHLIKTRGQQVTLRCSSQSGHNTVSWYQQALGQGPQFIFQYYREEENGRGNFPPRFSGLQFPNYSSELNVNALELDDSALYLCASSQGFTDFQKGYTFGSGTRLTVV.

As to this clone: Germline and junction disagree at one end, which may indicate a read error. The V gene is TRBV2, the J gene TRBJ2-1, with D unclear. CDR1 and CDR2 (germline): SNHLY, FYNNEI. This CDR3 is 12 amino acids long. The CDR3 DNA is TGTGCCAGCAGTGAAGGAAGCCCCGGTAGGGTCTTC. Its translation is CASSEGSPGRVF.

V usage is TRBV28 and J usage is TRBJ2-3; D remains ambiguous. The V end lost 7 bases, the J end lost 1 base, and 6 bases lay between the germline ends. CDR1 and CDR2 from the germline V gene are MDHEN and SYDVKM. The CDR3 is 12 amino acids. This chain's CDR3 is CASTQGTDTQYF. In DNA, the CDR3 is TGTGCCAGCACGCAGGGCACAGATACGCAGTATTTT.

This chain connects TRBV5-6 to TRBJ1-4; 9 bases agree with TRBD1. The CDR3 totals 14 residues. Germline assignment: CDR1 SGHDT and CDR2 YYEEEE. V shed 4 bases, J shed 8 bases, and the junction held 6 bases outside the gene matches. CDR3 loop: CASSRPGTGEKLFF. For the CDR3, the DNA is TGTGCCAGCAGCCGTCCCGGGACAGGGGAAAAACTGTTTTTT.

The chain couples TRBV7-2 to TRBJ2-1; TRBD2 aligns across 9 bases. Germline lookup yields CDR1 SGHTA and CDR2 FQGNSA. CDR3 size: 14 residues. The trim removed 5 bases at V and 8 bases at J, leaving 7 bases unmatched. CDR3: CASSPSAGGYEQFF. The CDR3 nucleotides are TGTGCCAGCAGCCCGTCAGCGGGAGGTTATGAGCAGTTCTTC.

CDR3 amino acids: CASTNVWGSNQPQHF. CDR3 sequence (DNA): TGTGCCAGTACTAATGTCTGGGGGAGCAATCAGCCCCAGCATTTT. The chain has TRBV19 and TRBJ1-5; D is perhaps TRBD1 (5 bases). V was clipped by 7 bases and J by 1 base, with 14 bases between them. From germline, CDR1 is LNHDA and CDR2 SQIVND (reference sequence). This CDR3 spans 15 amino acids.

This clone was observed a few times. This rearrangement joins TRBV5-1 to TRBJ2-7; D is possibly TRBD1 or TRBD2 (5 bases each). CDR3 length equals 14 residues. V was clipped by 0 bases and J by 5 bases, with 12 bases between them. Germline V CDR1 and CDR2: SGHRS, YFSETQ. The CDR3 DNA is TGCGCCAGCAGCTTGGCCGGGACCCCTAACGAGCAGTACTTC. Its translation is CASSLAGTPNEQYF.

The chain is built from TRBV9 and TRBJ2-7; 9 bases agree with TRBD2. The junction had 5 bases not matched to a gene; V was cut back by 3 bases and J by 4 bases. Germline-derived CDR1 and CDR2 are SGDLS and YYNGEE. This CDR3 has 14 residues. CDR3 sequence (DNA): TGTGCCAGCAGCGCCGGGACTAGCTTGTACGAGCAGTACTTC. Translating gives CASSAGTSLYEQYF.

The V and J genes are TRBV28 and TRBJ2-7; 12 bases map to TRBD2. Trimming removed 6 bases from V and 3 bases from J; junction bases left unmatched: 0. Per germline, CDR1 MDHEN and CDR2 SYDVKM. The length of the CDR3 is 13 residues. The CDR3 sequence is CASRTSGSYEQYF. CDR3 nucleotide sequence: TGTGCCAGCAGGACTAGCGGGAGCTACGAGCAGTACTTC.

This clone appeared a single time. V is TRBV5-5 and J is TRBJ1-2; D unclear. Trimming removed 3 bases from V and 3 bases from J, with 18 bases in between. The CDR3 runs 16 residues. In germline, CDR1 is SGHKS, CDR2 YYEKEE (reference sequence). This CDR3 reads CASSSHVGTTHYGYTF. CDR3 nucleotides: TGTGCCAGCAGCTCCCACGTTGGAACAACCCACTATGGCTACACCTTC.

The genes are TRBV7-6 and TRBJ2-7; D is undetermined. Germline V gives CDR1 SGHVS, CDR2 FNYEAQ. CDR3 size: 13 residues. V was trimmed by 5 bases and J by 3 bases, leaving 11 bases between them. This CDR3 reads CASSPGAVYEQYF. CDR3 sequence (DNA): TGTGCCAGCAGCCCCGGCGCGGTCTACGAGCAGTACTTC.

CDR3 nucleotides: TGTGCCAGCAGCTTGGGGGCGGGGGCGGTGTTAGAGACCCAGTACTTC. This sequence encodes CASSLGAGAVLETQYF. This chain joins TRBV5-6 and TRBJ2-5; a weak D match, TRBD2 (7 bases). V was shortened by 0 bases and J by 4 bases, with 16 bases between the two germline ends. The CDR3 totals 16 residues. The germline gives CDR1 SGHDT, CDR2 YYEEEE. Full variable domain (rest looked up from reference TRBV5-6 and TRBJ2-5): DAGVTQSPTHLIKTRGQQVTLRCSPKSGHDTVSWYQQALGQGPQFIFQYYEEEERQRGNFPDRFSGHQFPNYSSELNVNALLLGDSALYLCASSLGAGAVLETQYFGPGTRLLVL.

V and J are TRBV2 and TRBJ2-3; no reliable D call. The CDR3 extends over 14 amino acids. Germline CDR1 and CDR2: SNHLY and FYNNEI. Trimming removed 7 bases from V and 3 bases from J, with 14 bases in between. The DNA for the CDR3 is TGTGCCAGCACCTTGTCGGACGTAACAGATACGCAGTATTTT. Translation: CASTLSDVTDTQYF.

As DNA, the CDR3 is TGTGCCAGCAGCGTAGGGGGACAGACTACGCAATGGGAGCAGTTCTTC. Translated: CASSVGGQTTQWEQFF. This sequence joins TRBV9 and TRBJ2-1; the match to TRBD1 covers 7 bases. Trimming took 0 bases from V and 10 from J; bases not matched to a gene: 13. Germline CDR1 and CDR2: SGDLS and YYNGEE. This CDR3 contains 16 residues. The variable domain in full, with the rest retrieved from reference TRBV9 and TRBJ2-1, is DSGVTQTPKHLITATGQRVTLRCSPRSGDLSVYWYQQSLDQGLQFLIQYYNGEERAKGNILERFSAQQFPDLHSELNLSSLELGDSALYFCASSVGGQTTQWEQFFGPGTRLTVL.

The V and J genes are TRBV30 and TRBJ1-1; D possibly corresponds to TRBD1 (5 bases). Germline-derived CDR1 and CDR2 are GTSNPN and SVGIG (reference sequence). Trimming pared 1 base from V and 4 bases from J, leaving 10 bases between. The CDR3 is made up of 13 amino acids. The CDR3 reads CAWSAGAGTEAFF. CDR3 nucleotide sequence: TGTGCCTGGAGTGCTGGGGCCGGCACTGAAGCTTTCTTT.

The chain is built from TRBV5-6 and TRBJ2-5; D call uncertain. The CDR3 spans 13 residues. V was clipped by 4 bases and J by 2 bases, with 9 bases between them. The germline gives CDR1 SGHDT, CDR2 YYEEEE. The CDR3 spells CASSRERQETQYF. CDR3 DNA: TGTGCCAGCAGCCGTGAGCGACAAGAGACCCAGTACTTC.

This clone was detected once. CDR3 sequence: CASSGLGGGQGKYEQYF. In DNA form, the CDR3 reads TGTGCCAGCAGCGGGCTGGGCGGGGGACAGGGAAAGTACGAGCAGTACTTC. The chain combines TRBV11-2 with TRBJ2-7; 9 bases match TRBD1. The germline gives CDR1 SGHAT, CDR2 FQNNGV. This CDR3 has 17 residues. After removal of 5 bases from V and 4 bases from J, the junction contained 15 bases not matched to a gene.

The rearrangement uses TRBV29-1 and TRBJ2-3, with a weak D call TRBD2 (6 bases). Between the trimmed V and J ends, which lost 4 bases and 1 base, there was a span of 12 bases. CDR1 is SQVTM, CDR2 ANQGSEA, per germline. CDR3 length equals 14 residues. The CDR3 nucleotides are TGCAGCGTTGGTCCGGGACTTCGCACAGATACGCAGTATTTT. Its translation: CSVGPGLRTDTQYF.

This chain connects TRBV7-3 to TRBJ2-7; 7 bases are a match to TRBD1. V was clipped by 3 bases and J by 2 bases; unmatched bases: 7. The CDR3 length is 15 residues. CDR1 is SGHTA and CDR2 is FQGTGA in the germline V gene. The CDR3 loop reads CASSLYPGQPYEQYF. CDR3 nucleotides: TGTGCCAGCAGCTTGTACCCGGGACAGCCCTACGAGCAGTACTTC.

The chain carries TRBV5-4 and TRBJ2-1; TRBD1 might be the D (6 bases). Between the trimmed V and J ends, which lost 5 bases and 2 bases, there was a span of 17 bases. The germline V gene encodes CDR1 SGHNT and CDR2 YYREEE (reference sequence). The CDR3 spans 16 residues. CDR3 nucleotides: TGTGCCAGCAGTGATACAGGGAGAACACCCTACAATGAGCAGTTCTTC. Its translation is CASSDTGRTPYNEQFF.

The V gene is TRBV27, the J gene TRBJ1-1; D perhaps matches TRBD1 (5 bases). The CDR3 contains 18 residues. Trimming pared 5 bases from V and 4 bases from J, leaving 26 bases between. Germline CDR1 reads MNHEY; CDR2 reads SMNVEV (reference sequence). The CDR3 DNA sequence: TGTGCCAGCAGTCGAAAGGTGAGGGGAGGCCCAGGGAGCACTGAAGCTTTCTTT. Translated, it gives CASSRKVRGGPGSTEAFF.

The chain recombines TRBV4-1 with TRBJ2-2; D remains unclear. Looked up from germline, CDR1 is MGHRA and CDR2 is YSYEKL. This CDR3 has 15 amino acids. Trimming stripped 0 bases from V and 0 bases from J, with 5 bases between. CDR3 coding DNA: TGCGCCAGCAGCCAAGATGCACCGAACACCGGGGAGCTGTTTTTT. It specifies CASSQDAPNTGELFF.

V usage is TRBV5-6 and J usage is TRBJ1-2; 12 nucleotides line up with TRBD1. Germline V gene data show CDR1 as SGHDT and CDR2 as YYEEEE. The CDR3 has 15 residues. The trim removed 8 bases at V and 6 bases at J, leaving 11 bases unmatched. CDR3 DNA: TGTGCCAGTACGGCCCGGGACAGGGGGCATCATGGCTACACCTTC. This gives the protein CASTARDRGHHGYTF.